These 20 T cell receptor beta chains were sequenced from one sample in a study of response to subunit inactivated influenza vaccine. From the RT-PCR reads, TCRdb called clonotypes with MiXCR, one entry per CDR3 protein. This table holds around 500,000 distinct CDR3 sequences, roughly 9.7% found once. The sequencing here drew on PBMCs from blood, taken roughly 48 days after vaccination. The receptor set was obtained from a middle-aged man who received an inactivated influenza vaccine.

V is TRBV7-2 and J is TRBJ1-5, with 8 positions matching TRBD1. CDR1 and CDR2 (germline): SGHTA, FQGNSA. With V trimmed by 5 bases and J by 6 bases, 3 bases remained unmatched. This CDR3 has 13 residues. This CDR3 reads CASSLDRAQPQHF. Here the CDR3 DNA reads TGTGCCAGCAGCCTGGACAGGGCTCAGCCCCAGCATTTT.

This clonotype came up many times. The gene calls are TRBV7-8 and TRBJ2-2; tentatively, D is TRBD2 (6 bases). Trimming removed 2 bases from V and 10 bases from J, with 23 bases in between. The CDR3 is 17 residues long. In germline, CDR1 is SGHVS, CDR2 FQNEAQ. The chain's CDR3 is CASSLLAAGPLDAELFF. CDR3 nucleotides: TGTGCCAGCAGCTTATTGGCGGCGGGACCTCTCGACGCGGAGCTGTTTTTT.

The V and J genes are TRBV11-2 and TRBJ2-5; 9 nucleotides match TRBD2. This CDR3 is built from 18 residues. The V gene end was trimmed by 5 bases and the J gene end by 4 bases; junction bases not matched to a gene: 17. CDR1 is SGHAT, CDR2 FQNNGV, per germline. This CDR3 reads CASSLGRSGGLLIETQYF. The CDR3, as DNA: TGTGCCAGCAGCCTAGGGAGGAGCGGGGGGCTGTTAATAGAGACCCAGTACTTC. Variable domain in full (rest from reference TRBV11-2 and TRBJ2-5): EAGVAQSPRYKIIEKRQSVAFWCNPISGHATLYWYQQILGQGPKLLIQFQNNGVVDDSQLPKDRFSAERLKGVDSTLKIQPAKLEDSAVYLCASSLGRSGGLLIETQYFGPGTRLLVL.

This chain uses TRBV19 with TRBJ2-2; D remains ambiguous. Germline CDR1 LNHDA, CDR2 SQIVND (reference sequence). V lost 5 bases, J lost 12 bases, and 25 bases lay in between. The CDR3 extends over 16 amino acids. The CDR3 DNA is TGTGCCAGTAGTCTCAACCTCCCGTCCCAACCCACCAAGCTGTTTTTT. Protein product: CASSLNLPSQPTKLFF.

This clonotype was seen a handful of times. CDR3 in amino acids: CASRPSILEQYF. In DNA form, the CDR3 reads TGTGCCAGCAGGCCTAGCATTCTCGAGCAGTACTTC. This rearrangement joins TRBV2 to TRBJ2-7, with D perhaps TRBD2 (5 bases). Trimming took off 6 bases at V and 6 bases at J, with 12 bases between the two ends. The CDR3 has 12 amino acids. The germline V gene has CDR1 SNHLY and CDR2 FYNNEI.

There are many counts of this clonotype. The V and J genes are TRBV4-1 and TRBJ1-1, with D possibly being TRBD1 (6 bases). The CDR3 is 14 residues long. V was trimmed by 1 base and J by 5 bases, leaving 11 bases between them. CDR1 is MGHRA, CDR2 YSYEKL, per germline. The CDR3 DNA reads as TGCGCCAGCAGCCAAGGAACAGGGAGGACTGAAGCTTTCTTT. This translates into CASSQGTGRTEAFF.

This clonotype was found a few times. V and J are TRBV30 and TRBJ2-1, with D maybe TRBD1 (5 bases). Trimming took off 1 base at V and 9 bases at J, with 10 bases between the two ends. Germline CDR1 is GTSNPN and CDR2 is SVGIG (reference sequence). This CDR3 is built from 12 residues. CDR3 sequence reads: CAWSDPGFEQFF. CDR3 coding DNA: TGTGCCTGGAGTGACCCAGGGTTTGAGCAGTTCTTC.

The rearrangement joins TRBV6-5 to TRBJ2-7; either TRBD1 or TRBD2 may supply D (5 bases each). V was pared by 0 bases and J by 3 bases, with 12 bases between. The CDR3 has 15 amino acids. Per germline, CDR1 MNHEY and CDR2 SVGAGI. CDR3 region: CASSYSPGRGYEQYF. CDR3 coding DNA: TGTGCCAGCAGTTACTCTCCGGGAAGGGGCTACGAGCAGTACTTC.

The CDR3 protein is CASSSTGDGGGYTF. CDR3 nucleotides: TGTGCCAGCAGTTCCACAGGGGATGGGGGTGGCTACACCTTC. The chain combines TRBV28 with TRBJ1-2; TRBD1 aligns across 7 bases. The CDR3 extends over 14 amino acids. Germline assignment: CDR1 MDHEN and CDR2 SYDVKM. V shed 4 bases and J 7 bases; nucleotides not matched to a gene: 9.

The V and J genes are TRBV29-1 and TRBJ1-1; 9 positions match TRBD1. V was clipped by 7 bases and J by 9 bases; unmatched bases: 15. CDR1 and CDR2 (germline): SQVTM, ANQGSEA. The length of the CDR3 is 14 residues. The CDR3 loop is CSGGITGGRGKAFF. CDR3 nucleotide sequence: TGCAGCGGCGGAATCACAGGGGGCCGAGGGAAAGCTTTCTTT.

This clonotype was observed at least ten times. V usage is TRBV20-1 and J usage is TRBJ2-5; TRBD2 matches at 8 bases. CDR1 and CDR2 from the germline V gene are DFQATT and SNEGSKA (reference sequence). There are 16 residues in the CDR3. J was trimmed by 4 bases and V by 3 bases; bases with no gene match: 13. The CDR3: CSASPPLREDRETQYF. DNA for the CDR3: TGCAGTGCTAGCCCCCCTCTGCGGGAGGACCGAGAGACCCAGTACTTC.

This clonotype was observed at least ten times. The chain combines TRBV29-1 with TRBJ2-7; possibly TRBD1 for D (5 bases). The V and J ends lost 4 bases and 7 bases respectively, with 17 bases between them. Germline V CDR1 and CDR2: SQVTM, ANQGSEA. The CDR3 has 13 amino acids. CDR3 amino acids: CSVVRDRRGEQYF. CDR3 in DNA: TGCAGCGTTGTTCGAGACAGACGTGGAGAGCAGTACTTC.

The chain recombines TRBV7-9 with TRBJ1-1; D is undetermined. There are 15 residues in the CDR3. Trimming removed 1 base at V and 1 base at J, with 10 bases between. Germline CDR1 is SEHNR and CDR2 is FQNEAQ (reference sequence). CDR3 protein: CASSLVSDKNTEAFF. CDR3 in DNA: TGTGCCAGCAGCTTAGTGAGCGACAAGAACACTGAAGCTTTCTTT.

This clonotype was seen at least ten times. The chain combines TRBV7-8 with TRBJ2-1; 8 bases line up with TRBD2. CDR1 SGHVS and CDR2 FQNEAQ come from the germline V gene. The CDR3 is made up of 15 amino acids. Trimming at V came to 5 bases and at J to 4 bases, leaving 7 bases not matched to a gene. Written as DNA, the CDR3 is TGTGCCAGCAGCCCGCGGGGGGCGAGGTACAATGAGCAGTTCTTC. Translation gives CASSPRGARYNEQFF.

This clonotype has a count of ten or more. V usage is TRBV5-8 and J usage is TRBJ2-7; possibly TRBD1 or TRBD2 for D (5 bases each). V was pared by 0 bases and J by 3 bases, with 10 bases between. CDR3 length: 14 residues. Germline V gives CDR1 SGHTS, CDR2 YDEGEE. As DNA, the CDR3 is TGTGCCAGCAGCTTGGTAGGGACGGACTACGAGCAGTACTTC. Translated: CASSLVGTDYEQYF. Complete variable domain (other parts from reference TRBV5-8 and TRBJ2-7): EAGVTQSPTHLIKTRGQQATLRCSPISGHTSVYWYQQALGLGLQFLLWYDEGEERNRGNFPPRFSGRQFPNYSSELNVNALELEDSALYLCASSLVGTDYEQYFGPGTRLTVT.

This clonotype was seen ten or more times. The V and J genes are TRBV7-9 and TRBJ2-5; no clear D. V was clipped by 8 bases and J by 4 bases, with 11 bases between them. CDR1 and CDR2 (germline): SEHNR, FQNEAQ (reference sequence). CDR3 length equals 12 residues. Written as DNA, the CDR3 is TGTGCCAGCTTGGGCGTTGGAGAGACCCAGTACTTC. Amino acids: CASLGVGETQYF.

The V call is TRBV12-3 or TRBV12-4, the J call TRBJ2-7; 10 nucleotides match TRBD2. The junction had 13 bases not matched to a gene; V was cut back by 5 bases and J by 3 bases. The CDR3 extends over 17 amino acids. CDR3 sequence: CASSPSPGAGGSYEQYF. The CDR3 DNA follows: TGTGCCAGCAGTCCTAGCCCCGGAGCGGGGGGGAGCTACGAGCAGTACTTC.

This clonotype was recorded many times. The chain has TRBV24-1 and TRBJ2-1, with 7 bases identical to TRBD1. J lost 9 bases, V lost 3 bases, and 4 bases had no gene match. Germline V gives CDR1 KGHDR, CDR2 SFDVKD. CDR3 length: 13 residues. The CDR3: CATSDSTGAEQFF. Here the CDR3 DNA reads TGTGCCACCAGTGATAGTACAGGGGCTGAGCAGTTCTTC.

This clonotype was recorded at least ten times. CDR3 loop: CATAVGGRNSPLHF. DNA for the CDR3: TGTGCCACCGCGGTGGGGGGGCGAAATTCACCCCTCCACTTT. This sequence joins TRBV10-3 and TRBJ1-6; a possible D gene is TRBD1 (6 bases). V lost 10 bases, J lost 7 bases, and 17 bases lay in between. The length of the CDR3 is 14 residues. Germline V gene sequence: CDR1 ENHRY, CDR2 SYGVKD.

The chain links TRBV2 to TRBJ2-2, with D tentatively TRBD1 or TRBD2 (6 bases each). Trimming cost V 7 bases and J 7 bases, with 16 bases left between them. Germline loops: CDR1 SNHLY, CDR2 FYNNEI. The CDR3 spans 14 residues. CDR3 loop: CASTRGGSVGELFF. As DNA, the CDR3 is TGTGCCAGCACCAGGGGAGGTTCGGTCGGGGAGCTGTTTTTT.